This T cell receptor (beta chain) was identified during a study of blood T cells in healthy people across ages. Study-wide findings and caveats: With donor CMV status unknown, expanded clonotype changes were possibly confounded. Relative to aged donors, long-lived donors carried more naive CD4+ cells and displayed higher diversity.

Collection of 9 to 10 milliliters of peripheral blood was performed for each donor. This clonotype was counted a single time. Its antigen is still unknown. Through a sample-barcoded 5' primer and a J-beta primer mix, a second PCR was run for roughly 7 to 12 cycles. Every sample returned 2.5 million or more CDR3-containing paired-end reads. Each CDR3 protein is one row after TCRdb ran MiXCR on the 5' RACE reads. The data hold 850,000 to 1,100,000 distinct CDR3 sequences, with about two fifths observed a single time. Trimming left V 2 bases short and J 7 bases short, with 5 bases between. The CDR3 sequence is 12 residues long.

The rearrangement links TRBV12-3 or TRBV12-4 to TRBJ2-2, with unresolved D. This TCR was sampled from a man in his late teens or twenties in good health. Sequencing was done on a sample of blood. CDR3: CASSLLFGELFF. The DNA for the CDR3 is TGTGCCAGCAGTTTACTTTTCGGGGAGCTGTTTTTT.